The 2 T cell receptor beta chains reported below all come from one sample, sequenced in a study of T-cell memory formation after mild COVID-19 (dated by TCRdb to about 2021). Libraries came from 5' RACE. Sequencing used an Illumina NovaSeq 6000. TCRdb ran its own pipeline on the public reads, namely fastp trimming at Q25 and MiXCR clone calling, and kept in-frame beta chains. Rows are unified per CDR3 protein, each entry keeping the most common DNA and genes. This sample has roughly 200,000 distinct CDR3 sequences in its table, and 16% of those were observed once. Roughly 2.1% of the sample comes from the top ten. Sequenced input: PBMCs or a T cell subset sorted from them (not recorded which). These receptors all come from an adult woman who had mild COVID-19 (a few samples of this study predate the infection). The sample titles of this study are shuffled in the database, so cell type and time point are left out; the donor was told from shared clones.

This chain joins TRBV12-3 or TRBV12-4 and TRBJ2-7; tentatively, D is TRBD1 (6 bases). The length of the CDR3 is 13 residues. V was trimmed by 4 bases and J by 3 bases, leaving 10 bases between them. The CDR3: CASSSRGGYEQYF. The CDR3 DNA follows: TGTGCCAGCAGTTCCCGAGGGGGCTACGAGCAGTACTTC.

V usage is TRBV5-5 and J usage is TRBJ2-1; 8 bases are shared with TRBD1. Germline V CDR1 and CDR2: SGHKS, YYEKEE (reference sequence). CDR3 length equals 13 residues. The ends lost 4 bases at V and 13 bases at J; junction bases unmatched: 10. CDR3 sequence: CASSESVTGGQFF. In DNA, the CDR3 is TGTGCCAGCAGCGAAAGCGTTACAGGGGGTCAGTTCTTC.